The clone carrying this T cell receptor beta chain occurred a few times. Its target is not known. These data are taken from a study of T-cell memory formation after mild COVID-19. Study-wide points: The main location of contracting CD4+ clones was CM and EM, and that of contracting CD8+ clones was EMRA. Pre-infection memory harbored some responding clones, suggesting cross-reactive memory joined. Clones shrinking between day 15 and 85 showed a balanced CD4/CD8 split, and those that grew later tilted toward CD4+.

TCRdb called the 5' RACE reads again in MiXCR, with one record for every CDR3 protein. The sample holds 35,000 to 50,000 distinct CDR3 sequences, about 6.3% seen once. CDR3 length: 14 residues. Germline CDR1 reads SGHKS; CDR2 reads YYEKEE (reference sequence). V lost 0 bases, J lost 3 bases, and 9 bases lay in between. The source material was PBMCs or a T cell subset sorted from them (not recorded which). The genes are TRBV5-5 and TRBJ2-5; D may be TRBD1 (5 bases). The receptor comes from an adult who had mild COVID-19 (a few samples of this study predate the infection). Cell type and time point are not known. The CDR3, as DNA: TGTGCCAGCAGCTTGGAGGGGTTAAAAGAGACCCAGTACTTC. It is translated as CASSLEGLKETQYF.